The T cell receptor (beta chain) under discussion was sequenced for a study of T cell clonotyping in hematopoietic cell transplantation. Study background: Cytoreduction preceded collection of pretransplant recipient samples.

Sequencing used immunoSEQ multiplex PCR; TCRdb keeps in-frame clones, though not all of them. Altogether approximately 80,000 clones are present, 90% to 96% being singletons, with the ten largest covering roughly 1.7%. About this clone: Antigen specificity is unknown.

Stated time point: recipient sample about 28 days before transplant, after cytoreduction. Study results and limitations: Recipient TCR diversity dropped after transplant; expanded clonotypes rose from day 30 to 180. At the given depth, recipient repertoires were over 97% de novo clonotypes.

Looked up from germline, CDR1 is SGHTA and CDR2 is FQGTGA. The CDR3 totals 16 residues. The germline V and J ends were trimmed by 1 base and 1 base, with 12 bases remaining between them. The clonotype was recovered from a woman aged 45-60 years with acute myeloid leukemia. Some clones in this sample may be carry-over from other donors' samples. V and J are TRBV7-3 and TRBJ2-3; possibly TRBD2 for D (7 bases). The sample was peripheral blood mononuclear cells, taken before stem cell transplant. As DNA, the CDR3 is TGTGCCAGCAGCTTAATGGGCGGGGGCGGCACAGATACGCAGTATTTT. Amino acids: CASSLMGGGGTDTQYF.